One sample yielded the 17 T cell receptor beta chains listed below, sequenced in a study of blood T cell repertoires in COVID-19. Sequencing was performed with immunoSEQ multiplex PCR; in TCRdb, only in-frame clones are kept and a portion is missing. This sample carries about 190,000 clones, approximately 88% of them seen once, and the ten largest clones take roughly 3.2%. Sequenced material: PBMCs or T cells enriched from blood (not recorded which). The source of these receptors is a woman aged 30 to 39 who had recovered from COVID-19.

The V call is TRBV6-1, the J call TRBJ1-6; D may be TRBD1 (5 bases). The CDR3 has 14 residues. Per the germline V gene, CDR1 is MNHNS and CDR2 is SASEGT. Trimming shortened V by 2 bases and J by 5 bases, and 7 bases separated the two germline ends. The CDR3 sequence is CASSEQGDNSPLHF. The CDR3 coding sequence is TGTGCCAGCAGTGAACAGGGCGATAATTCACCCCTCCACTTT.

With respect to this clone: Likely a read error: the CDR3 ends without its conserved phenylalanine or tryptophan. The limits of the CDR3 on the DNA are not certain, so only TCRdb's listed CDR3 is given. CDR3 protein: CASSPQAGGI. The V call is TRBV9, the J call TRBJ2-7; the D call of TRBD2 is as the table states it, not checked on the DNA. The CDR3 spans 10 residues, counting both ends. Germline-derived CDR1 and CDR2 are SGDLS and YYNGEE.

The V gene is TRBV5-1, the J gene TRBJ1-2, with 7 bases identical to TRBD1. The CDR3 length is 15 residues. The V segment lost 7 bases and the J segment 5 bases; nucleotides outside the gene matches: 14. Germline CDR1 reads SGHRS; CDR2 reads YFSETQ. In DNA, the CDR3 is TGCGCCAGCCACCCCGGCAGGTCAGGGGGTTATGGCTACACCTTC. Residues: CASHPGRSGGYGYTF.

This chain connects TRBV18 to TRBJ2-1; 9 nucleotides align to TRBD1. V shed 6 bases and J 8 bases; nucleotides not matched to a gene: 8. The germline gives CDR1 KGHSH, CDR2 LQKENI. The CDR3 spans 14 residues. Written as DNA, the CDR3 is TGTGCCAGCTCGTCCGGGACAGGGTATTATGAGCAGTTCTTC. Translated: CASSSGTGYYEQFF.

This chain links TRBV29-1 with TRBJ1-1, with TRBD1 identical over 7 bases. V dropped 5 bases and J dropped 6; count of bases not matched to a gene: 6. The CDR3 loop spans 12 amino acids. Germline assignment: CDR1 SQVTM and CDR2 ANQGSEA. CDR3 sequence (DNA): TGCAGCGTTTTTACAGGGGTCCCTGAAGCTTTCTTT. This sequence encodes CSVFTGVPEAFF.

The chain links TRBV13 to TRBJ2-3; TRBD2 aligns across 13 bases. CDR3 length: 18 amino acids. Germline CDR1 PRHDT, CDR2 FYEKMQ (reference sequence). The J segment lost 5 bases and the V segment lost 4 bases, leaving 12 bases of the junction unmatched. The CDR3 loop is CASSSYTGTSGIEDTQYF. In DNA form, the CDR3 reads TGTGCCAGCAGCTCCTACACCGGGACTAGCGGGATTGAAGATACGCAGTATTTT. Using reference TRBV13 and TRBJ2-3 for the parts outside the CDR3, the full variable domain is AAGVIQSPRHLIKEKRETATLKCYPIPRHDTVYWYQQGPGQDPQFLISFYEKMQSDKGSIPDRFSAQQFSDYHSELNMSSLELGDSALYFCASSSYTGTSGIEDTQYFGPGTRLTVL.

The sample holds one count of this clone. The gene calls are TRBV5-8 and TRBJ2-5; D is possibly TRBD1 (6 bases). Trimming removed 0 bases from V and 4 bases from J, with 10 bases in between. The length of the CDR3 is 14 residues. CDR1 SGHTS and CDR2 YDEGEE come from the germline V gene. Written as DNA, the CDR3 is TGTGCCAGCAGCTTGGAGGCAGGGGTAGAGACCCAGTACTTC. Translation: CASSLEAGVETQYF.

This clone was seen once. The chain links TRBV7-2 to TRBJ2-3; 11 bases match TRBD2. Germline-derived CDR1 and CDR2 are SGHTA and FQGNSA. The V segment lost 4 bases and the J segment 4 bases; nucleotides outside the gene matches: 4. The CDR3 covers 15 residues. DNA of the CDR3: TGTGCCAGCAGCTATAGCGGGAGGGCCCCAGATACGCAGTATTTT. Translation: CASSYSGRAPDTQYF.

This clone was counted between two and nine times. The gene calls are TRBV18 and TRBJ1-2; D is unresolved. Germline CDR1 reads KGHSH; CDR2 reads LQKENI. The germline V and J ends were trimmed by 0 bases and 8 bases, with 13 bases remaining between them. The CDR3 spans 14 residues. The CDR3 DNA reads as TGTGCCAGCTCACCACCGGTCCGAACTATGGGCTACACCTTC. Translation gives CASSPPVRTMGYTF.

This clone was observed once. J is TRBJ1-3 and V is TRBV2, with 8 bases fitting TRBD1. The length of the CDR3 is 16 residues. The trim removed 7 bases at V and 3 bases at J, leaving 11 bases unmatched. The V gene's germline CDR1 is SNHLY and CDR2 FYNNEI. CDR3: CASTPGQGPFGNTIYF. Here the CDR3 DNA reads TGTGCCAGCACCCCAGGACAGGGTCCGTTTGGAAACACCATATATTTT.

This clone was seen a handful of times. The chain couples TRBV25-1 to TRBJ1-3; a possible D gene is TRBD1 (6 bases). The length of the CDR3 is 17 residues. Germline CDR1 MGHDK, CDR2 SYGVNS. V was clipped by 5 bases and J by 3 bases, with 20 bases between them. The CDR3 sequence is CASSPKRGAQSGNTIYF. CDR3 sequence (DNA): TGTGCCAGCAGTCCTAAGCGGGGGGCGCAAAGTGGAAACACCATATATTTT.

This clone was observed a single time. The junction does not match germline at one end; this may be a read error. The rearrangement uses TRBV15 and TRBJ1-2; TRBD1 is a possible D gene (5 bases). This CDR3 has 14 amino acids. Germline loops: CDR1 LNHNV, CDR2 YYDKDF (reference sequence). In nucleotides, the CDR3 is TGTGCCACCAGCCTACACGGGACTAATTATGGCTACACCTTC. Protein sequence: CATSLHGTNYGYTF.

The chain couples TRBV2 to TRBJ2-1; 8 bases align to TRBD2. Unmatched junction bases numbered 10, after V lost 3 bases and J lost 6 bases. From germline, CDR1 is SNHLY and CDR2 FYNNEI. The CDR3 length is 16 residues. The CDR3, as DNA: TGTGCCAGCAGTGAGGACCGGACGGGGGGGGCCAATGAGCAGTTCTTC. It specifies CASSEDRTGGANEQFF.

The rearrangement joins TRBV19 to TRBJ2-4, with TRBD1 matching over 7 bases. The CDR3 runs 14 residues. CDR1 is LNHDA, CDR2 SQIVND, per germline (reference sequence). Trimming removed 5 bases from V and 6 bases from J; junction bases left unmatched: 7. The CDR3 DNA sequence: TGTGCCAGTAGTCCAGCCAACAGGGGAAACATTCAGTACTTC. Protein sequence: CASSPANRGNIQYF. Using reference TRBV19 and TRBJ2-4 for the parts outside the CDR3, the full variable domain is DGGITQSPKYLFRKEGQNVTLSCEQNLNHDAMYWYRQDPGQGLRLIYYSQIVNDFQKGDIAEGYSVSREKKESFPLTVTSAQKNPTAFYLCASSPANRGNIQYFGAGTRLSVL.

Concerning this clone: This same CDR3 is encoded by further DNA sequences in the sample. The J gene is TRBJ1-2, the V gene TRBV28; D not resolved. Looked up from germline, CDR1 is MDHEN and CDR2 is SYDVKM. The V end was cut by 5 bases, the J end by 4 bases, with 8 bases between. This CDR3 is 12 amino acids long. The chain's CDR3 is CASSLRSYGYTF. For the CDR3, the DNA is TGTGCCAGCAGTCTGAGGTCCTATGGCTACACCTTC.

CDR3 loop: CASGVGDTQYF. Here the CDR3 DNA reads TGTGCCAGCGGAGTCGGAGATACGCAGTATTTT. The rearrangement uses TRBV11-1 and TRBJ2-3; D is unclear. V was trimmed by 8 bases and J by 5 bases, leaving 8 bases between them. CDR3 length equals 11 residues. Germline CDR1 SGHAT, CDR2 FQDESV (reference sequence).

The V call is TRBV28, the J call TRBJ2-7; TRBD2 aligns across 11 bases. Germline V gene lookup returns CDR1 MDHEN and CDR2 SYDVKM. This CDR3 is built from 18 residues. Germline trimming cut 6 bases from V and 6 bases from J; bases unmatched to any gene: 19. The CDR3 here is CASSPLVAGGPPPGEQYF. The CDR3 DNA reads TGTGCCAGCAGCCCCCTGGTAGCGGGAGGGCCACCCCCGGGCGAGCAGTACTTC.